These 27 T cell receptor beta chains were sequenced from one sample in a study of human T cells and chemical hapten exposure. This sample's time point: pre-sensitization, week 0. Treatment denoted: therapeutic diphenylcyclopropenone sensitization with weekly scalp DPC. TCRdb redid the calling of the RACE reads with MiXCR, one entry per CDR3 protein. This sample has tens of thousands of distinct CDR3 sequences, with 10% to 11% found just once. Material: whole blood, obtained in connection with sensitization to the hapten diphenylcyclopropenone (DPC). Receptor source: a woman aged 45-65 years with alopecia areata. Some clones in this sample may be carry-over from other donors' samples.

In this sample, this clonotype turned up many times. The gene calls are TRBV6-1 and TRBJ2-2; 7 bases are a match to TRBD2. CDR1 is MNHNS, CDR2 SASEGT, per germline. The length of the CDR3 is 14 residues. Unmatched junction bases numbered 6, after V lost 6 bases and J lost 5 bases. CDR3 amino acids: CASRHRTRTGELFF. The CDR3 coding sequence is TGTGCCAGCAGGCACAGGACTAGGACCGGGGAGCTGTTTTTT.

J is TRBJ2-1 and V is TRBV19; no clear D. V was trimmed by 6 bases and J by 0 bases, leaving 12 bases between them. The CDR3 runs 15 residues. Germline V CDR1 and CDR2: LNHDA, SQIVND (reference sequence). The CDR3 DNA is TGTGCCAGTAGCCGCTCTTTCATCTCCTACAATGAGCAGTTCTTC. Translation gives CASSRSFISYNEQFF.

The chain links TRBV5-1 to TRBJ1-1; D is ambiguous. Per germline, CDR1 SGHRS and CDR2 YFSETQ. V was shortened by 1 base and J by 2 bases, with 9 bases between the two germline ends. This CDR3 has 14 amino acids. CDR3 bases: TGCGCCAGCAGCTTGACGACACCCAACACTGAAGCTTTCTTT. Translated, it gives CASSLTTPNTEAFF.

This clonotype was counted only a few times. The chain couples TRBV20-1 to TRBJ2-7; TRBD1 might be the D (5 bases). There are 15 residues in the CDR3. Germline loops: CDR1 DFQATT, CDR2 SNEGSKA (reference sequence). V lost 0 bases and J lost 2, with 14 bases in between. DNA of the CDR3: TGCAGTGCTAGAGATGTGCAGGGCCTCACCTACGAGCAGTACTTC. Translated, it gives CSARDVQGLTYEQYF.

This clonotype was seen at least ten times. The chain carries TRBV12-3 or TRBV12-4 and TRBJ2-5, with D possibly being TRBD2 (6 bases). V gave up 5 bases and J gave up 3 bases, with 13 bases separating them. The CDR3 is made up of 14 amino acids. The CDR3 loop reads CASSLGGGEETQYF. The CDR3, as DNA: TGTGCCAGCAGTCTAGGTGGCGGGGAAGAGACCCAGTACTTC.

At least ten counts were recorded for this clonotype. The J gene is TRBJ1-3, the V gene TRBV7-6; D perhaps matches TRBD1 (6 bases). Germline CDR1 and CDR2: SGHVS and FNYEAQ. The CDR3 is 13 amino acids. V lost 5 bases to trimming and J lost 9 bases, with 14 bases between them. As DNA, the CDR3 is TGTGCCAGCAGCACCGGGACATTAGGCACCATATATTTT. It yields the protein CASSTGTLGTIYF.

This clonotype has at least ten counts. The rearrangement links TRBV7-6 to TRBJ2-7; tentatively, D is TRBD2 (5 bases). The CDR3 runs 13 residues. Trimming shortened V by 5 bases and J by 1 base, and 9 bases separated the two germline ends. From germline, CDR1 is SGHVS and CDR2 FNYEAQ. The CDR3 sequence: CASSPRTSYEQYF. CDR3 DNA sequence: TGTGCCAGCAGCCCGAGGACTTCCTACGAGCAGTACTTC.

This clonotype was seen a handful of times. The chain uses TRBV6-2 or TRBV6-3 and TRBJ2-1, with D uncertain. The CDR3 consists of 12 residues. Germline loops: CDR1 MNHEY, CDR2 SVGEGT. Trimming shortened V by 2 bases and J by 5 bases, and 4 bases separated the two germline ends. CDR3 coding DNA: TGTGCCAGCAGTTACGATGACAATGAGCAGTTCTTC. Translation gives CASSYDDNEQFF.

This clonotype was detected many times. The chain couples TRBV9 to TRBJ2-1, with 10 bases identical to TRBD2. V lost 0 bases, J lost 0 bases, and 6 bases stayed unmatched. The CDR3 runs to 18 residues. Germline CDR1 reads SGDLS; CDR2 reads YYNGEE. CDR3 in amino acids: CASSVGPSGGSSYNEQFF. The CDR3 DNA reads as TGTGCCAGCAGCGTAGGTCCTAGCGGGGGCAGCTCCTACAATGAGCAGTTCTTC.

This rearrangement joins TRBV7-2 to TRBJ2-7, with 11 bases matching TRBD1. Trimming at V came to 5 bases and at J to 3 bases, leaving 6 bases not matched to a gene. Per germline, CDR1 SGHTA and CDR2 FQGNSA. The CDR3 covers 15 residues. The CDR3 sequence is CASSPDRGRFYEQYF. The CDR3 coding sequence is TGTGCCAGCAGCCCGGACAGGGGGCGCTTCTACGAGCAGTACTTC.

This clonotype was counted ten times or more. The genes are TRBV18 and TRBJ1-1; tentative D call: TRBD1 (6 bases). Per the germline V gene, CDR1 is KGHSH and CDR2 is LQKENI. The ends were cut back, 5 bases at V and 1 base at J, with 17 bases in the middle. The CDR3 is 16 residues long. Here the CDR3 reads CASSTVSGHENTEAFF. The CDR3 DNA reads as TGTGCCAGCTCAACGGTATCGGGACACGAGAACACTGAAGCTTTCTTT.

This clonotype occurred a few times. The rearrangement links TRBV7-9 to TRBJ2-6, with D possibly matching TRBD2 (6 bases). This CDR3 is built from 19 residues. Per the germline V gene, CDR1 is SEHNR and CDR2 is FQNEAQ (reference sequence). V was clipped by 0 bases and J by 2 bases, with 17 bases between them. CDR3 loop: CASSLALGARGTGANVLTF. In DNA form, the CDR3 reads TGTGCCAGCAGCTTAGCGCTCGGAGCCCGCGGGACTGGGGCCAACGTCCTGACTTTC.

This clonotype was detected only a few times. This sequence joins TRBV3-1 and TRBJ2-5; 7 bases align to TRBD1. The CDR3 sequence is 19 residues long. The trim removed 0 bases at V and 2 bases at J, leaving 15 bases unmatched. Germline V CDR1 and CDR2: LGHDT, YNNKEL (reference sequence). The chain's CDR3 is CASSQEWWRQGVLQETQYF. Written as DNA, the CDR3 is TGTGCCAGCAGCCAAGAATGGTGGCGGCAGGGGGTGCTACAAGAGACCCAGTACTTC.

The chain employs TRBV15 and TRBJ2-3; D possibly corresponds to TRBD1 (5 bases). The germline V and J ends were trimmed by 1 base and 2 bases, with 7 bases remaining between them. The CDR3 spans 14 residues. Germline V gene sequence: CDR1 LNHNV, CDR2 YYDKDF (reference sequence). In DNA, the CDR3 is TGTGCCACCAGCAGAGGGGGCTCCACAGATACGCAGTATTTT. Encoded protein: CATSRGGSTDTQYF.

CDR3 residues: CASSVTDRGTEAFF. The CDR3, as DNA: TGTGCCAGCAGCGTAACGGACAGGGGCACTGAAGCTTTCTTT. The chain has TRBV9 and TRBJ1-1; TRBD1 agrees at 9 bases. The junction had 2 bases not matched to a gene; V was cut back by 1 base and J by 4 bases. Germline loops: CDR1 SGDLS, CDR2 YYNGEE. The CDR3 runs to 14 residues.

This clonotype was recorded many times. The genes are TRBV20-1 and TRBJ2-3; 9 positions match TRBD1. The CDR3 loop spans 14 amino acids. Germline lookup yields CDR1 DFQATT and CDR2 SNEGSKA (reference sequence). Losses at the gene ends were 3 bases for V and 3 bases for J; bases not matched to a gene: 4. CDR3 amino acids: CSASRGQGTDTQYF. CDR3 nucleotide sequence: TGCAGTGCTAGTCGCGGACAGGGGACAGATACGCAGTATTTT.

In this sample, this clonotype is medium-sized (0.01 to 0.1%). The chain joins TRBV12-5 to TRBJ1-6; D gene uncertain. The CDR3 has 13 residues. Trimming took 1 base from V and 7 from J, leaving 5 bases between them. Germline assignment: CDR1 LGHNT and CDR2 FRNRAP. CDR3 sequence: CASGLGSNSPLHF. Here the CDR3 DNA reads TGTGCTAGTGGTTTGGGATCAAATTCACCCCTCCACTTT.

The rearrangement uses TRBV27 and TRBJ1-2, with D unresolved. CDR1 and CDR2 from the germline V gene are MNHEY and SMNVEV (reference sequence). Trimming shortened V by 1 base and J by 4 bases, and 7 bases separated the two germline ends. The CDR3 is 13 amino acids. CDR3 protein: CASSLYGLYGYTF. The CDR3 DNA sequence: TGTGCCAGCAGTTTATACGGACTCTATGGCTACACCTTC.

This chain uses TRBV19 with TRBJ2-1; perhaps TRBD2 as D (5 bases). The CDR3 has 14 amino acids. CDR1 is LNHDA and CDR2 is SQIVND in the germline V gene (reference sequence). V was trimmed by 4 bases and J by 2 bases, leaving 9 bases between them. This CDR3 reads CASSTGETYNEQFF. DNA for the CDR3: TGTGCCAGTAGTACCGGGGAGACCTACAATGAGCAGTTCTTC.

This clonotype was recorded at least ten times. The gene calls are TRBV7-2 and TRBJ2-3, with D unclear. The CDR3 totals 15 residues. Germline V gene sequence: CDR1 SGHTA, CDR2 FQGNSA. V was pared by 6 bases and J by 0 bases, with 13 bases between. CDR3 bases: TGTGCCAGCAGAGCCTCTAGATCTAGCACAGATACGCAGTATTTT. Its translation: CASRASRSSTDTQYF.

This clonotype was found many times. The rearrangement uses TRBV5-5 and TRBJ1-6, with TRBD1 identical over 9 bases. Germline CDR1 reads SGHKS; CDR2 reads YYEKEE (reference sequence). The V and J ends lost 0 bases and 5 bases, in that order; junction bases with no gene match: 3. CDR3 size: 16 residues. The CDR3 loop reads CASSLGDRANNSPLHF. The CDR3 DNA is TGTGCCAGCAGCTTGGGGGACAGGGCGAATAATTCACCCCTCCACTTT.

This clonotype was recorded at least ten times. V usage is TRBV30 and J usage is TRBJ1-4; perhaps TRBD1 as D (6 bases). There are 16 residues in the CDR3. V dropped 2 bases and J dropped 0 bases, with 13 bases sitting between them. Germline CDR1 and CDR2: GTSNPN and SVGIG (reference sequence). DNA for the CDR3: TGTGCCTGGAGTAAACCCAGGGGACCAACTAATGAAAAACTGTTTTTT. This encodes CAWSKPRGPTNEKLFF.

With regard to this clonotype: A single base separates this from a much larger clone, so it may be a read error. The rearrangement links TRBV7-6 to TRBJ1-5; weak D call: TRBD1 (5 bases). Germline loops: CDR1 SGHVS, CDR2 FNYEAQ. CDR3 length: 15 amino acids. The CDR3: CASSPGTFVNRPQHF. The CDR3 nucleotides are TGTGCCAGCAGCCCGGGGACGTTCGTCAATCGGCCCCAGCATTTT.

The sample holds many counts of this clonotype. The chain uses TRBV20-1 and TRBJ2-7, with TRBD2 as a possible D gene (6 bases). CDR3 length equals 16 residues. Germline-derived CDR1 and CDR2 are DFQATT and SNEGSKA (reference sequence). V was clipped by 3 bases and J by 0 bases, with 18 bases between them. The CDR3 coding sequence is TGCAGTGCTAGCCCCCCTCTAGCGCCAAGCTCCTACGAGCAGTACTTC. Its translation: CSASPPLAPSSYEQYF.

This clonotype was counted at least ten times. The J gene is TRBJ1-1, the V gene TRBV18, with D maybe TRBD1 (6 bases). Trimming took 3 bases from V and 4 from J, leaving 21 bases between them. Germline V gene data show CDR1 as KGHSH and CDR2 as LQKENI. This CDR3 is 17 amino acids long. As DNA, the CDR3 is TGTGCCAGCTCACCCCCGCCGAGTTGGACAGAGCTCACTGAAGCTTTCTTT. This codes for CASSPPPSWTELTEAFF.

This clonotype turned up a few times. The genes are TRBV15 and TRBJ2-7; 8 bases map to TRBD1. After removal of 2 bases from V and 1 base from J, the junction contained 4 bases not matched to a gene. The CDR3 covers 15 residues. Germline CDR1 LNHNV, CDR2 YYDKDF (reference sequence). CDR3 sequence: CATSRKTGVSYEQYF. CDR3 bases: TGTGCCACCAGCAGAAAGACAGGGGTGTCCTACGAGCAGTACTTC.

In its sample, this clonotype was seen a few times. The rearrangement joins TRBV29-1 to TRBJ2-7; maybe TRBD2 (6 bases). The CDR3 runs 13 residues. CDR1 is SQVTM, CDR2 ANQGSEA, per germline. DNA for the CDR3: TGCAGTGTCCAGGCGGGGAGCTCCTACGAGCAGTACTTC. Translating it yields CSVQAGSSYEQYF.